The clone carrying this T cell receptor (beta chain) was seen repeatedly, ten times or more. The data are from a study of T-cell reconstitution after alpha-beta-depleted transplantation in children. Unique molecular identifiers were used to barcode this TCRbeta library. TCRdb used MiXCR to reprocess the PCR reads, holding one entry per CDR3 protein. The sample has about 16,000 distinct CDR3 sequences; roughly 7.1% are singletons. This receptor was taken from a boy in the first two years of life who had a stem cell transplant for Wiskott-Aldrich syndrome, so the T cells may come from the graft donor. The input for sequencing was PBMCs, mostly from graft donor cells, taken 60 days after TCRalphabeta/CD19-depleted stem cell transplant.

The CDR3 loop is CAKTTGGGADTQYF. CDR3 DNA sequence: TGTGCCAAGACGACAGGGGGCGGCGCAGATACGCAGTATTTT. The chain couples TRBV2 to TRBJ2-3; TRBD1 matches at 10 bases. Losses at the gene ends were 10 bases for V and 4 bases for J; bases not matched to a gene: 8. The CDR3 contains 14 residues. Germline CDR1 SNHLY, CDR2 FYNNEI.